This T cell receptor (beta chain) derives from a study of metastatic and nonmetastatic thyroid tumors. Study information: Repertoire comparisons spanned blood and tumor or nodule tissue from malignant and benign thyroid patients.

Until they underwent thyroid surgery, no patient had received any treatment. MiXCR re-clonotyped the PCR reads for TCRdb. The sample has approximately 17,000 clones, 15% to 20% seen once; the top ten hold roughly 18%. CDR3 size: 18 residues. CDR1 and CDR2 (germline): SEHNR, FQNEAQ (reference sequence). Trimming pared 1 base from V and 0 bases from J, leaving 13 bases between. Overall study findings and caveats: The reported finding was significantly higher TCR beta diversity in malignant thyroid tumors relative to benign nodules, in blood and tumor.

In its sample, this clone ranks as medium-sized. The antigen remains unidentified. Sample: blood. The chain carries TRBV7-9 and TRBJ1-6, with D hard to call. The TCR originated in a male donor with papillary thyroid cancer or a benign thyroid nodule (not recorded which). Some clones in this sample may be carry-over from other donors' samples. The CDR3 nucleotides are TGTGCCAGCAGCTTAGGATTCACCGGCAGCTCCTATAATTCACCCCTCCACTTT. Translated, it gives CASSLGFTGSSYNSPLHF.